Presented here are 24 T cell receptor beta chains from one specimen sequenced in a study of T cells in women clearing cervical HPV infection (dated by TCRdb to the late 2010s). Receptor amplification or capture employed the immunoSEQ multiplex PCR assay. As stored in TCRdb, this immuneACCESS dataset retains in-frame rearrangements with V and J assigned. A fraction of the clones does not appear; measured against another copy, unresolved V genes explain less than half of the discrepancy, and the remainder lacks a known reason. This sample's table lists 20,000 to 25,000 clones. In total, the top ten clones hold approximately 24% of the sample. Specimen: blood buffy coat. These TCRs come from a woman between 18 and 75 years old with a cervical HPV16 infection that either progressed to CIN3+ or cleared (not recorded which).

Details on this clone: Sequencing ends 3 residues short of the CDR3 end; the germline J gene provides the rest. The chain combines TRBV7-9 with TRBJ2-5; D gene unclear. Germline V gives CDR1 SEHNR, CDR2 FQNEAQ (reference sequence). The germline V and J ends were trimmed by 8 bases and 0 bases, with 16 bases remaining between them. The CDR3 length is 15 residues. The covered CDR3 bases are TGTGCCAGCGGTTCCAACAAGGGCAACCAAGAGACC. Translation: CASGSNKGNQET. Given in full, the CDR3 is CASGSNKGNQETQYF.

About this clone: The missing CDR3 end, 3 residues past where the read stops, is filled in from the germline J gene. V is TRBV20-1 and J is TRBJ1-4; weak D call: TRBD1 (5 bases). The CDR3 is 16 residues long. The V gene's germline CDR1 is DFQATT and CDR2 SNEGSKA (reference sequence). V was shortened by 3 bases and J by 7 bases, with 21 bases between the two germline ends. The CDR3 sequence is CSAREKRQLRSEKLFF. The CDR3 bases that were read are TGCAGTGCTAGGGAAAAAAGACAGTTAAGGAGTGAAAAA.

The sequenced CDR3 bases are TGTGCCAGCAGCCACAGCTACGAG. The encoded protein is CASSHSYE. The full-length CDR3 reads as CASSHSYEQYF. This chain links TRBV14 with TRBJ2-7; D ambiguous. The read ends 3 residues before the CDR3 terminus; that terminus is restored from the germline J gene. The CDR3 has 11 amino acids. From germline, CDR1 is SGHDN and CDR2 FVKESK. Trimming stripped 3 bases from V and 3 bases from J, with 3 bases between.

Worth noting for this clone: The CDR3 is cut off 3 residues early in the read; its end comes from the germline J gene. The J gene is TRBJ2-7, the V gene TRBV5-1; TRBD2 aligns across 7 bases. The CDR3 sequence is 13 residues long. Germline trimming cut 5 bases from V and 2 bases from J; bases unmatched to any gene: 4. From germline, CDR1 is SGHRS and CDR2 YFSETQ. Partial CDR3 DNA: TGCGCCAGCAGGGTGGCGGGGGCCTACGAG. It translates to CASRVAGAYE. From start to end, the CDR3 is CASRVAGAYEQYF.

Remarks on this clone: The CDR3 end lies 3 residues beyond the end of the read and is filled in from the germline J gene. V is TRBV20-1 and J is TRBJ2-2, with D maybe TRBD1 (7 bases). Germline assignment: CDR1 DFQATT and CDR2 SNEGSKA (reference sequence). The CDR3 is 14 residues long. CDR3 sequence: CSANSGTAGSPLFF. CDR3 DNA (partial): TGCAGTGCTAATTCCGGGACAGCGGGTTCACCG.

Of note for this clone: The observed sequence ends 3 residues before the CDR3 terminus, with the missing tail filled in from the germline J gene. The chain uses TRBV20-1 and TRBJ2-7; D could derive from TRBD1 or TRBD2 (5 bases each). The CDR3 has 14 amino acids. The V gene lost 1 base and the J gene lost 1 base, with 11 bases spanning the gap. In germline, CDR1 is DFQATT, CDR2 SNEGSKA (reference sequence). The part of the CDR3 DNA that was read is TGCAGTGCTAGAGGAATCAGGGAGTCCTACGAG. It yields the protein CSARGIRESYE. The whole CDR3 sequence is CSARGIRESYEQYF.

Concerning this clone itself: The read comes to an end 3 residues before the CDR3 does, leaving the germline J gene to fill in the end. The chain uses TRBV30 and TRBJ2-3; 9 bases match TRBD1. The germline V gene encodes CDR1 GTSNPN and CDR2 SVGIG (reference sequence). The CDR3 covers 13 residues. Partial CDR3 DNA: TGTGCCTGGGGGACAGGGAGGGAAAAGCCG. Translated: CAWGTGREKP. The whole CDR3 sequence is CAWGTGREKPQYF.

CDR3 region: CASSPRQYEQYF. The part of the CDR3 DNA that was read is TGTGCCAGCTCACCGAGGCAGTACGAG. The chain employs TRBV18 and TRBJ2-7; D not certain. From the germline J gene comes the end of the CDR3, since the read stops 3 residues before it. Germline CDR1 is KGHSH and CDR2 is LQKENI. V was shortened by 3 bases and J by 4 bases, with 7 bases between the two germline ends. The CDR3 extends over 12 amino acids.

As to this clone: The observed sequence ends 3 residues before the CDR3 terminus, with the missing tail filled in from the germline J gene. V usage is TRBV2 and J usage is TRBJ2-5; 8 nucleotides line up with TRBD1. The germline V gene has CDR1 SNHLY and CDR2 FYNNEI. This CDR3 has 12 residues. With 9 bases clipped from V and 5 bases from J, the junction kept 5 bases outside the gene matches. The CDR3 DNA, read in part, is TGTGCCAGAATGACAGGGGAGGAGACC. Encoded protein: CARMTGEET. The whole CDR3 protein reads CARMTGEETQYF. Using reference TRBV2 and TRBJ2-5 for the parts outside the CDR3, the full variable domain is EPEVTQTPSHQVTQMGQEVILRCVPISNHLYFYWYRQILGQKVEFLVSFYNNEISEKSEIFDDQFSVERPDGSNFTLKIRSTKLEDSAMYFCARMTGEETQYFGPGTRLLVL.

Remarks on this clone: The read comes to an end 3 residues before the CDR3 does, leaving the germline J gene to fill in the end. The rearrangement links TRBV19 to TRBJ2-7, with TRBD2 identical over 10 bases. CDR1 is LNHDA and CDR2 is SQIVND in the germline V gene (reference sequence). CDR3 size: 14 residues. V shed 9 bases and J 2 bases; nucleotides not matched to a gene: 7. Here the CDR3 reads CASSELAGTYEQYF. CDR3 bases read: TGTGCCAGCAGCGAACTAGCGGGAACCTACGAG.

With respect to this clone: Read coverage stops 3 residues before the CDR3 terminus; the germline J gene supplies the remainder. The V and J genes are TRBV19 and TRBJ1-4; D gene unclear. V was shortened by 1 base and J by 2 bases, with 5 bases between the two germline ends. CDR3 length: 14 residues. Germline V gene lookup returns CDR1 LNHDA and CDR2 SQIVND (reference sequence). Incomplete CDR3 DNA: TGTGCCAGTAGTATAGTAGGGACTAATGAAAAA. It codes for CASSIVGTNEK. The entire CDR3 is CASSIVGTNEKLFF.

For this clone: The CDR3 goes on 3 residues after the read ends, and that part is filled in from the germline J gene. The chain has TRBV28 and TRBJ1-4; D may be TRBD1 (6 bases). Trimming removed 3 bases at V and 4 bases at J, with 15 bases between. The CDR3 has 16 residues. Germline V gene sequence: CDR1 MDHEN, CDR2 SYDVKM. The DNA read from the CDR3 is TGTGCCAGCAGTTTTTTTCTGGTACAGGGTAATGAAAAA. It yields the protein CASSFFLVQGNEK. The entire CDR3 protein reads CASSFFLVQGNEKLFF.

On this clone itself: From the germline J gene comes the end of the CDR3, since the read stops 3 residues before it. The chain uses TRBV30 and TRBJ1-1; D uncertain. CDR1 and CDR2 from the germline V gene are GTSNPN and SVGIG (reference sequence). The CDR3 sequence is 13 residues long. Trimming took 4 bases from V and 0 from J, leaving 9 bases between them. CDR3 DNA (partial): TGTGCCTGGAATTCCAGGATGAACACTGAA. Translated, it gives CAWNSRMNTE. Given in full, the CDR3 is CAWNSRMNTEAFF.

As to this clone: The CDR3 extends 3 residues past the end of the read, so its final part is completed from the germline J gene. This chain connects TRBV7-3 to TRBJ1-2, with D possibly matching TRBD1 (6 bases). The CDR3 runs to 13 residues. CDR1 and CDR2 from the germline V gene are SGHTA and FQGTGA. CDR3: CASSSQGSQNYTF. Incomplete CDR3 DNA: TGTGCCAGCAGCTCCCAGGGGTCCCAAAAC.

Notes on this clone: The read ends 3 residues before the CDR3 terminus; that terminus is restored from the germline J gene. The chain carries TRBV13 and TRBJ2-3, with D perhaps matching TRBD1 (5 bases). Germline assignment: CDR1 PRHDT and CDR2 FYEKMQ (reference sequence). The CDR3 is 16 amino acids. Trimming took off 5 bases at V and 6 bases at J, with 21 bases between the two ends. Here the CDR3 reads CASSPRSGAAVDTQYF. Partial CDR3 DNA: TGTGCCAGCAGCCCTCGAAGTGGGGCAGCCGTGGATACG.

To note about this clone: The sequenced fragment ends 3 residues before the CDR3 boundary, so the rest is inferred from the germline J gene. The chain uses TRBV6-2 or TRBV6-3 and TRBJ2-2; TRBD1 matches 7 bases. CDR1 is MNHEY, CDR2 SVGEGT, per germline. The length of the CDR3 is 14 residues. The sequenced part of the CDR3 DNA is TGTGCCAGCAGTCAGACAGGGTTGGGTGAAAAG. It translates to CASSQTGLGEK. The whole CDR3 sequence is CASSQTGLGEKLFF.

As for this clone: The read terminates 3 residues before the CDR3 end, so the remaining end is supplied by the germline J gene. V usage is TRBV6-2 or TRBV6-3 and J usage is TRBJ2-7; D might be TRBD1 (6 bases). This CDR3 is built from 11 residues. Germline CDR1 is MNHEY and CDR2 is SVGEGT. V was pared by 5 bases and J by 6 bases, with 8 bases between. CDR3 bases read: TGTGCCAGCAGTACAGGGAGCGAG. Translation gives CASSTGSE. The CDR3 in full is CASSTGSEQYF.

On this clone itself: The observed sequence ends 3 residues before the CDR3 terminus, with the missing tail filled in from the germline J gene. The sample carries other DNA sequences with the same CDR3. This chain connects TRBV2 to TRBJ2-1; D remains unclear. The CDR3 totals 14 residues. Germline V gene lookup returns CDR1 SNHLY and CDR2 FYNNEI. The CDR3 sequence is CASLTSRSYNEQFF. CDR3 bases read: TGTGCTAGCTTAACATCTAGGTCCTACAATGAG.

Note on this clone: The observed sequence ends 3 residues before the CDR3 terminus, with the missing tail filled in from the germline J gene. The chain has TRBV18 and TRBJ1-2, with 12 bases matching TRBD1. Germline lookup yields CDR1 KGHSH and CDR2 LQKENI. The CDR3 is made up of 14 amino acids. The CDR3 loop is CASSPGTGGNIYTF. CDR3 DNA (partial): TGTGCCAGCTCACCAGGGACAGGGGGCAACATC.

As regards this clone: The read ends 3 residues shy of where the CDR3 ends; the end is completed using the germline J gene. J is TRBJ2-1 and V is TRBV30; TRBD1 aligns across 7 bases. The V gene end was trimmed by 4 bases and the J gene end by 0 bases; junction bases not matched to a gene: 0. The CDR3 contains 13 residues. Germline loops: CDR1 GTSNPN, CDR2 SVGIG (reference sequence). The CDR3 loop is CAWTGGSYNEQFF. The sequenced part of the CDR3 DNA is TGTGCCTGGACAGGGGGCTCCTACAATGAG.

Of note for this clone: From the germline J gene comes the end of the CDR3, since the read stops 3 residues before it. The genes are TRBV19 and TRBJ2-5, with TRBD1 matching over 7 bases. Germline CDR1 LNHDA, CDR2 SQIVND (reference sequence). The CDR3 runs to 14 residues. The sequenced part of the CDR3 DNA is TGTGCCAGTACCATGGGGACAGCCACAGATACC. This encodes CASTMGTATDT. In full, the CDR3 reads CASTMGTATDTQYF.

To note about this clone: The CDR3 extends 3 residues past the end of the read, so its final part is completed from the germline J gene. This rearrangement joins TRBV20-1 to TRBJ2-3, with 11 bases matching TRBD2. This CDR3 comprises 14 residues. The V and J ends lost 6 bases and 6 bases, in that order; junction bases with no gene match: 8. Germline V gene sequence: CDR1 DFQATT, CDR2 SNEGSKA (reference sequence). CDR3 sequence reads: CSAIAGGPDDTQYF. The part of the CDR3 DNA that was read is TGCAGTGCAATAGCGGGAGGGCCAGATGATACG.

As to this clone: The read terminates 3 residues before the CDR3 end, so the remaining end is supplied by the germline J gene. The rearrangement uses TRBV15 and TRBJ2-1; 10 bases map to TRBD2. With V trimmed by 0 bases and J by 8 bases, 4 bases remained unmatched. CDR3 size: 15 residues. Germline V gene sequence: CDR1 LNHNV, CDR2 YYDKDF (reference sequence). CDR3 bases read: TGTGCCACCAGCAGAGATAGCGGGAGGTTCTATGAG. Its protein is CATSRDSGRFYE. The complete CDR3 reads CATSRDSGRFYEQFF.

Details on this clone: With the read ending 3 residues before the CDR3 end, the germline J gene is used to fill in that end. The rearrangement links TRBV29-1 to TRBJ2-7, with TRBD1 matching over 7 bases. The V segment lost 4 bases and the J segment 3 bases; nucleotides outside the gene matches: 6. Germline V gives CDR1 SQVTM, CDR2 ANQGSEA. The CDR3 spans 13 residues. CDR3: CSVVRGRGYEQYF. The sequenced part of the CDR3 DNA is TGCAGCGTTGTTAGGGGGCGCGGCTACGAG.